One and the same sample provided the 9 T cell receptor beta chains below, sequenced in a study of regulatory T cells in long-lasting Graves disease. CDR3 regions were amplified by Arm-PCR using iRepertoire HTBI primers to build TCR beta libraries. Using its own MiXCR run on the multiplex PCR reads, TCRdb lists one record per CDR3 protein. The sample includes under 450,000 distinct CDR3 sequences, roughly 24% of them seen just once. Described time point: persistent/refractory GD, antithyroid drugs over 5 years with positive TRAb. The TCR library was made from RNA extracted from PBMCs. This specimen consisted of peripheral blood mononuclear cells (PBMCs), obtained when the disease was refractory, from a patient treated with antithyroid drugs. These receptors originate from a woman in her forties with Graves disease.

This clonotype turned up a few times. The chain couples TRBV7-9 to TRBJ2-5; weak D call: TRBD2 (6 bases). The CDR3 has 17 amino acids. Between the trimmed V and J ends, which lost 5 bases and 1 base, there was a span of 20 bases. Germline V gene data show CDR1 as SEHNR and CDR2 as FQNEAQ (reference sequence). CDR3 amino acids: CASSPQRGKYLQETQYF. CDR3 coding DNA: TGTGCCAGCAGCCCACAACGGGGGAAGTACCTCCAAGAGACCCAGTACTTC. Combining the CDR3 with reference TRBV7-9 and TRBJ2-5 gives the whole variable domain DTGVSQNPRHKITKRGQNVTFRCDPISEHNRLYWYRQTLGQGPEFLTYFQNEAQLEKSRLLSDRFSAERPKGSFSTLEIQRTEQGDSAMYLCASSPQRGKYLQETQYFGPGTRLLVL.

This clonotype was counted many times. The CDR3, as DNA: TGTGCCAGCAGTAACAGGGAGGAGACCCAGTACTTC. This translates into CASSNREETQYF. The rearrangement joins TRBV25-1 to TRBJ2-5; D is perhaps TRBD1 (6 bases). The CDR3 sequence is 12 residues long. V shed 5 bases and J shed 5 bases, with 9 bases lying between them. In germline, CDR1 is MGHDK, CDR2 SYGVNS.

In this sample, this clonotype turned up many times. This rearrangement joins TRBV12-3 or TRBV12-4 to TRBJ2-5, with TRBD2 matching over 7 bases. The CDR3 runs to 14 residues. The V and J ends lost 3 bases and 5 bases, in that order; junction bases with no gene match: 6. The CDR3 loop is CASSFWRERETQYF. Here the CDR3 DNA reads TGTGCCAGCAGTTTCTGGCGGGAGAGGGAGACCCAGTACTTC.

This clonotype was seen a few times. The chain combines TRBV7-9 with TRBJ2-5; possibly TRBD2 for D (6 bases). Gene TRBJ2-7 matches the end of the DNA better, so the J call may be wrong. Looked up from germline, CDR1 is SEHNR and CDR2 is FQNEAQ (reference sequence). The CDR3 loop spans 14 amino acids. Written as DNA, the CDR3 is TGTGCCAGCAGCTTAGGCGGGGAGCGAAACGAGCAGTACTTC. This gives the protein CASSLGGERNEQYF.

This clonotype was detected a few times. This chain uses TRBV7-9 with TRBJ1-5; D gene ambiguous. V was shortened by 4 bases and J by 1 base, with 8 bases between the two germline ends. The length of the CDR3 is 14 residues. The germline gives CDR1 SEHNR, CDR2 FQNEAQ (reference sequence). The CDR3: CASSSSGSNQPQHF. The DNA for the CDR3 is TGTGCCAGCAGCTCAAGTGGGAGCAATCAGCCCCAGCATTTT. The full variable domain, with the rest looked up from reference TRBV7-9 and TRBJ1-5, is DTGVSQNPRHKITKRGQNVTFRCDPISEHNRLYWYRQTLGQGPEFLTYFQNEAQLEKSRLLSDRFSAERPKGSFSTLEIQRTEQGDSAMYLCASSSSGSNQPQHFGDGTRLSIL.

This clonotype was seen repeatedly, ten times or more. This chain uses TRBV19 with TRBJ1-1; 7 positions agree with TRBD1. Looked up from germline, CDR1 is LNHDA and CDR2 is SQIVND (reference sequence). Losses at the gene ends were 11 bases for V and 6 bases for J; bases not matched to a gene: 6. The CDR3 has 11 amino acids. The CDR3 here is CAAKTGAEAFF. The CDR3 region has the DNA TGTGCCGCTAAAACAGGGGCTGAAGCTTTCTTT.

At least ten counts were recorded for this clonotype. The chain recombines TRBV3-1 with TRBJ2-5, with TRBD2 matching 7 bases. The trim removed 4 bases at V and 3 bases at J, leaving 2 bases unmatched. The V gene's germline CDR1 is LGHDT and CDR2 YNNKEL (reference sequence). This CDR3 spans 13 amino acids. CDR3 coding DNA: TGTGCCAGCAGCCGGGGGGGGGAAGAGACCCAGTACTTC. Amino acids: CASSRGGEETQYF.

This clonotype occurred a few times. The chain has TRBV27 and TRBJ1-4; 7 bases align to TRBD1. CDR1 MNHEY and CDR2 SMNVEV come from the germline V gene (reference sequence). There are 15 residues in the CDR3. J lost 7 bases, V lost 5 bases, and 10 bases had no gene match. Written as DNA, the CDR3 is TGTGCCAGCAGTCTGACAGGGTGGGGGGTTGAAAAACTGTTTTTT. This encodes CASSLTGWGVEKLFF.

The DNA for the CDR3 is TGTGCTAGTGGTTTGGACCCCCTCGGAAATGAGCAGTTCTTC. Its protein is CASGLDPLGNEQFF. The rearrangement links TRBV12-5 to TRBJ2-1; D gene unclear. This CDR3 spans 14 amino acids. The ends were cut back, 1 base at V and 7 bases at J, with 11 bases in the middle. Germline CDR1 and CDR2: LGHNT and FRNRAP.